The 29 T cell receptor beta chains listed next were all sequenced from one sample in a study of cytomegalovirus exposure and HLA in healthy donors. PCR employed 60 Vbeta and 13 Jbeta primers. The method was immunoSEQ multiplex PCR; TCRdb's version includes in-frame clones alone and lacks a portion of them. The sample has about 160,000 clones; 65% to 85% are singletons. The sample consisted of PBMCs. These receptors originate from a male donor in good health and CMV-seropositive.

This chain joins TRBV27 and TRBJ2-2; D not certain. Trimming removed 8 bases from V and 2 bases from J, with 15 bases in between. Germline V lookup: CDR1 MNHEY, CDR2 SMNVEV (reference sequence). The CDR3 totals 15 residues. The CDR3 coding sequence is TGTGCCAGCCCGACACTCCTCAGCAACACCGGGGAGCTGTTTTTT. Its protein is CASPTLLSNTGELFF.

The chain employs TRBV7-9 and TRBJ1-6, with TRBD1 as a possible D gene (5 bases). Trimming shortened V by 5 bases and J by 3 bases, and 17 bases separated the two germline ends. Germline CDR1 and CDR2: SEHNR and FQNEAQ (reference sequence). The CDR3 length is 17 residues. The chain's CDR3 is CASSPDSATLYNSPLHF. For the CDR3, the DNA is TGTGCCAGCAGCCCCGACAGCGCTACACTCTATAATTCACCCCTCCACTTT.

This clone was recorded a few times. V is TRBV7-8 and J is TRBJ1-2; D gene ambiguous. CDR1 is SGHVS and CDR2 is FQNEAQ in the germline V gene. CDR3 size: 14 residues. V lost 1 base, J lost 4 bases, and 10 bases lay in between. The CDR3 DNA is TGTGCCAGCAGCTTAGATCGGTTCGGCTATGGCTACACCTTC. This translates into CASSLDRFGYGYTF.

The chain recombines TRBV9 with TRBJ2-1, with a tentative D call TRBD2 (6 bases). Germline lookup yields CDR1 SGDLS and CDR2 YYNGEE. This CDR3 region has 15 residues. V lost 3 bases to trimming and J lost 3 bases, with 13 bases between them. The DNA for the CDR3 is TGTGCCAGCAGCGGTCCGGGACTCGGCTACAATGAGCAGTTCTTC. It yields the protein CASSGPGLGYNEQFF.

CDR3 sequence (DNA): TGTGCCAGCAGCGGGACAGGGGTCGAGCAGTACTTC. Its translation: CASSGTGVEQYF. The chain uses TRBV7-6 and TRBJ2-7; the match to TRBD1 covers 10 bases. Germline trimming cut 5 bases from V and 6 bases from J; bases unmatched to any gene: 1. The CDR3 runs 12 residues. Germline V gene data show CDR1 as SGHVS and CDR2 as FNYEAQ.

This rearrangement joins TRBV7-9 to TRBJ2-5; TRBD2 is a possible D gene (6 bases). From germline, CDR1 is SEHNR and CDR2 FQNEAQ (reference sequence). The CDR3 extends over 13 amino acids. The ends were cut back, 3 bases at V and 4 bases at J, with 9 bases in the middle. CDR3 DNA: TGTGCCAGCAGCTTCCACGGGGGAGAGACCCAGTACTTC. It codes for CASSFHGGETQYF.

This clone was seen just once. The chain is built from TRBV7-9 and TRBJ2-3, with 8 bases lining up with TRBD1. This CDR3 is 16 amino acids long. Germline CDR1 SEHNR, CDR2 FQNEAQ (reference sequence). Losses at the gene ends were 5 bases for V and 4 bases for J; bases not matched to a gene: 11. This chain's CDR3 is CASSPTDRDGADTQYF. The CDR3 DNA reads as TGTGCCAGCAGCCCTACGGACAGGGACGGAGCAGATACGCAGTATTTT.

The rearrangement joins TRBV28 to TRBJ2-7, with D possibly TRBD1 on 6 matching bases. V lost 2 bases and J 3 bases, leaving 14 bases between the germline ends. The CDR3 has 15 residues. In germline, CDR1 is MDHEN, CDR2 SYDVKM. As DNA, the CDR3 is TGTGCCAGCAGTTTACGAGACGGACAGTTCTACGAGCAGTACTTC. As protein: CASSLRDGQFYEQYF.

This clone was seen just once. V gene TRBV2 combines with J gene TRBJ1-2; TRBD1 matches at 7 bases. With V trimmed by 2 bases and J by 2 bases, 11 bases remained unmatched. Per the germline V gene, CDR1 is SNHLY and CDR2 is FYNNEI. This CDR3 is 17 amino acids long. The CDR3 region is CASSEPQGQMINYGYTF. In nucleotides, the CDR3 is TGTGCCAGCAGTGAACCCCAGGGACAGATGATAAACTATGGCTACACCTTC.

The V and J genes are TRBV6-5 and TRBJ2-5; 12 bases map to TRBD1. The CDR3 is 15 residues long. Per the germline V gene, CDR1 is MNHEY and CDR2 is SVGAGI. Trimming at V came to 6 bases and at J to 10 bases, leaving 12 bases not matched to a gene. The CDR3 here is CASSLGRGTGGFQYF. Written as DNA, the CDR3 is TGTGCCAGCAGCCTTGGCCGGGGGACAGGGGGCTTCCAGTACTTC.

This CDR3 is CATLGSTEAFF. CDR3 coding DNA: TGTGCCACATTAGGGAGCACTGAAGCTTTCTTT. The chain has TRBV7-9 and TRBJ1-1; no reliable D call. Germline lookup yields CDR1 SEHNR and CDR2 FQNEAQ (reference sequence). The CDR3 loop spans 11 amino acids. Between the trimmed V and J ends, which lost 10 bases and 4 bases, there was a span of 10 bases.

The chain links TRBV10-3 to TRBJ2-1; 14 bases agree with TRBD2. J lost 6 bases, V lost 6 bases, and 4 bases had no gene match. The CDR3 length is 15 residues. Germline V gene lookup returns CDR1 ENHRY and CDR2 SYGVKD. The CDR3 bases are TGTGCCATCAGGGGGACTAGCGGGAGAGCCAATGAGCAGTTCTTC. Protein: CAIRGTSGRANEQFF.

This clone was seen once. The rearrangement joins TRBV18 to TRBJ1-5; D gene uncertain. V lost 2 bases, J lost 3 bases, and 8 bases lay in between. Germline loops: CDR1 KGHSH, CDR2 LQKENI. The CDR3 contains 14 residues. This chain's CDR3 is CASSPNEVNQPQHF. The CDR3 DNA is TGTGCCAGCTCACCAAACGAGGTCAATCAGCCCCAGCATTTT.

This clone was counted a few times. This sequence joins TRBV5-6 and TRBJ2-7; 8 bases are a match to TRBD1. The CDR3 spans 14 residues. Unmatched junction bases numbered 8, after V lost 4 bases and J lost 5 bases. Germline loops: CDR1 SGHDT, CDR2 YYEEEE. The CDR3 sequence is CASSLTGVADEQYF. CDR3 nucleotide sequence: TGTGCCAGCAGCCTGACAGGGGTCGCTGACGAGCAGTACTTC.

The gene calls are TRBV29-1 and TRBJ2-7; 9 nucleotides align to TRBD1. Germline trimming cut 7 bases from V and 4 bases from J; bases unmatched to any gene: 11. Germline V gene data show CDR1 as SQVTM and CDR2 as ANQGSEA. The CDR3 runs 14 residues. This chain's CDR3 is CSAGGLGQGYEQYF. CDR3 coding DNA: TGCAGCGCCGGAGGTCTGGGACAGGGTTACGAGCAGTACTTC.

The J gene is TRBJ2-3, the V gene TRBV11-2; no clear D gene. Germline-derived CDR1 and CDR2 are SGHAT and FQNNGV. The V end was cut by 5 bases, the J end by 2 bases, with 5 bases between. The CDR3 extends over 12 amino acids. CDR3 sequence reads: CASSRYTDTQYF. CDR3 nucleotides: TGTGCCAGCAGCCGGTACACAGATACGCAGTATTTT.

This clone was observed a single time. The chain is built from TRBV27 and TRBJ2-7; 7 bases match TRBD2. CDR1 is MNHEY and CDR2 is SMNVEV in the germline V gene (reference sequence). This CDR3 spans 12 amino acids. The V segment lost 3 bases and the J segment 5 bases; nucleotides outside the gene matches: 1. For the CDR3, the DNA is TGTGCCAGCAGTTTGGGAGGGGACGAGCAGTACTTC. Protein: CASSLGGDEQYF.

This clone was detected only a few times. The genes are TRBV29-1 and TRBJ2-1; D unresolved. From germline, CDR1 is SQVTM and CDR2 ANQGSEA. V lost 0 bases to trimming and J lost 4 bases, with 10 bases between them. This CDR3 region has 14 residues. The CDR3 sequence is CSVEDFARYNEQFF. The CDR3 nucleotides read TGCAGCGTTGAAGATTTCGCCCGGTACAATGAGCAGTTCTTC.

CDR3 in amino acids: CASQSGRPTGELFF. The CDR3 DNA reads TGTGCCAGTCAGAGCGGGAGACCCACCGGGGAGCTGTTTTTT. V is TRBV5-4 and J is TRBJ2-2, with 8 bases that match TRBD2. V dropped 8 bases and J dropped 4; count of bases not matched to a gene: 7. Per the germline V gene, CDR1 is SGHNT and CDR2 is YYREEE (reference sequence). The CDR3 sequence is 14 residues long.

The chain carries TRBV14 and TRBJ2-7; 9 nucleotides match TRBD1. V trimming: 5 bases; J trimming: 4 bases; junction bases outside the gene matches: 9. CDR1 SGHDN and CDR2 FVKESK come from the germline V gene. The CDR3 sequence is 15 residues long. The chain's CDR3 is CASSYGTGHWYEQYF. In DNA, the CDR3 is TGTGCCAGCAGCTACGGGACAGGGCATTGGTACGAGCAGTACTTC.

This clone is a singleton in its sample. The chain carries TRBV12-5 and TRBJ1-1; the D is unclear. From germline, CDR1 is LGHNT and CDR2 FRNRAP. The V end lost 9 bases, the J end lost 1 base, and 3 bases lay between the germline ends. CDR3 length equals 10 residues. CDR3 protein: CASGNTEAFF. CDR3 nucleotide sequence: TGTGCTAGCGGGAACACTGAAGCTTTCTTT. Complete variable domain (other parts from reference TRBV12-5 and TRBJ1-1): DARVTQTPRHKVTEMGQEVTMRCQPILGHNTVFWYRQTMMQGLELLAYFRNRAPLDDSGMPKDRFSAEMPDATLATLKIQPSEPRDSAVYFCASGNTEAFFGQGTRLTVV.

This rearrangement joins TRBV6-5 to TRBJ2-7; 8 nucleotides match TRBD2. V shed 5 bases, J shed 6 bases, and the junction held 3 bases outside the gene matches. The CDR3 is 12 amino acids. Germline CDR1 and CDR2: MNHEY and SVGAGI. CDR3 region: CASSHRGGEQYF. The CDR3 region has the DNA TGTGCCAGCAGTCATCGGGGGGGCGAGCAGTACTTC.

The chain couples TRBV11-3 to TRBJ2-5, with 8 nucleotides matching TRBD1. V lost 5 bases to trimming and J lost 5 bases; unmatched junction nucleotides: 7. Germline CDR1 reads SGHNT; CDR2 reads YENEEA. The CDR3 covers 14 residues. The CDR3 DNA follows: TGTGCCAGCAGCCCCCAGGGGGCAAAGGAGACCCAGTACTTC. Protein: CASSPQGAKETQYF.

The chain recombines TRBV30 with TRBJ2-3; 9 nucleotides agree with TRBD2. The CDR3 is 14 amino acids. V was clipped by 2 bases and J by 2 bases; unmatched bases: 2. Germline lookup yields CDR1 GTSNPN and CDR2 SVGIG (reference sequence). The CDR3 region is CAWSSSGTTDTQYF. CDR3 sequence (DNA): TGTGCCTGGAGTTCTAGCGGGACCACAGATACGCAGTATTTT.

The gene calls are TRBV2 and TRBJ2-3; 9 nucleotides line up with TRBD1. The germline gives CDR1 SNHLY, CDR2 FYNNEI. The ends lost 6 bases at V and 1 base at J; junction bases unmatched: 2. This CDR3 contains 14 residues. The CDR3 sequence: CASRGDRGTDTQYF. The CDR3 DNA follows: TGTGCCAGCAGGGGGGACAGGGGCACAGATACGCAGTATTTT.

This rearrangement joins TRBV30 to TRBJ2-5; 8 nucleotides agree with TRBD1. The germline V gene encodes CDR1 GTSNPN and CDR2 SVGIG (reference sequence). The CDR3 spans 13 residues. Unmatched junction bases numbered 2, after V lost 3 bases and J lost 2 bases. CDR3 sequence (DNA): TGTGCCTGGAGGGGACAGGCACAAGAGACCCAGTACTTC. It encodes CAWRGQAQETQYF.

CDR3 protein: CASSLGDYGNQPQHF. In DNA, the CDR3 is TGCGCCAGCAGCTTGGGAGACTATGGCAATCAGCCCCAGCATTTT. The rearrangement uses TRBV5-1 and TRBJ1-5, with D unresolved. CDR3 length equals 15 residues. V was shortened by 0 bases and J by 2 bases, with 9 bases between the two germline ends. CDR1 is SGHRS and CDR2 is YFSETQ in the germline V gene.

The rearrangement links TRBV5-4 to TRBJ2-5; D might be TRBD2 (5 bases). The CDR3 has 14 residues. Germline CDR1 reads SGHNT; CDR2 reads YYREEE (reference sequence). V lost 4 bases to trimming and J lost 2 bases, with 12 bases between them. The CDR3 DNA follows: TGTGCCAGCAGCGCACTACTAGTACAAGAGACCCAGTACTTC. Translating it yields CASSALLVQETQYF. The variable domain in full, with the rest retrieved from reference TRBV5-4 and TRBJ2-5, is ETGVTQSPTHLIKTRGQQVTLRCSSQSGHNTVSWYQQALGQGPQFIFQYYREEENGRGNFPPRFSGLQFPNYSSELNVNALELDDSALYLCASSALLVQETQYFGPGTRLLVL.

V gene TRBV18 combines with J gene TRBJ1-5, with D possibly TRBD1 on 6 matching bases. CDR1 KGHSH and CDR2 LQKENI come from the germline V gene. The V and J ends lost 1 base and 2 bases respectively, with 9 bases between them. The CDR3 spans 15 residues. The CDR3 DNA sequence: TGTGCCAGCTCACCACAATCAGGGGGCAATCAGCCCCAGCATTTT. Residues: CASSPQSGGNQPQHF.